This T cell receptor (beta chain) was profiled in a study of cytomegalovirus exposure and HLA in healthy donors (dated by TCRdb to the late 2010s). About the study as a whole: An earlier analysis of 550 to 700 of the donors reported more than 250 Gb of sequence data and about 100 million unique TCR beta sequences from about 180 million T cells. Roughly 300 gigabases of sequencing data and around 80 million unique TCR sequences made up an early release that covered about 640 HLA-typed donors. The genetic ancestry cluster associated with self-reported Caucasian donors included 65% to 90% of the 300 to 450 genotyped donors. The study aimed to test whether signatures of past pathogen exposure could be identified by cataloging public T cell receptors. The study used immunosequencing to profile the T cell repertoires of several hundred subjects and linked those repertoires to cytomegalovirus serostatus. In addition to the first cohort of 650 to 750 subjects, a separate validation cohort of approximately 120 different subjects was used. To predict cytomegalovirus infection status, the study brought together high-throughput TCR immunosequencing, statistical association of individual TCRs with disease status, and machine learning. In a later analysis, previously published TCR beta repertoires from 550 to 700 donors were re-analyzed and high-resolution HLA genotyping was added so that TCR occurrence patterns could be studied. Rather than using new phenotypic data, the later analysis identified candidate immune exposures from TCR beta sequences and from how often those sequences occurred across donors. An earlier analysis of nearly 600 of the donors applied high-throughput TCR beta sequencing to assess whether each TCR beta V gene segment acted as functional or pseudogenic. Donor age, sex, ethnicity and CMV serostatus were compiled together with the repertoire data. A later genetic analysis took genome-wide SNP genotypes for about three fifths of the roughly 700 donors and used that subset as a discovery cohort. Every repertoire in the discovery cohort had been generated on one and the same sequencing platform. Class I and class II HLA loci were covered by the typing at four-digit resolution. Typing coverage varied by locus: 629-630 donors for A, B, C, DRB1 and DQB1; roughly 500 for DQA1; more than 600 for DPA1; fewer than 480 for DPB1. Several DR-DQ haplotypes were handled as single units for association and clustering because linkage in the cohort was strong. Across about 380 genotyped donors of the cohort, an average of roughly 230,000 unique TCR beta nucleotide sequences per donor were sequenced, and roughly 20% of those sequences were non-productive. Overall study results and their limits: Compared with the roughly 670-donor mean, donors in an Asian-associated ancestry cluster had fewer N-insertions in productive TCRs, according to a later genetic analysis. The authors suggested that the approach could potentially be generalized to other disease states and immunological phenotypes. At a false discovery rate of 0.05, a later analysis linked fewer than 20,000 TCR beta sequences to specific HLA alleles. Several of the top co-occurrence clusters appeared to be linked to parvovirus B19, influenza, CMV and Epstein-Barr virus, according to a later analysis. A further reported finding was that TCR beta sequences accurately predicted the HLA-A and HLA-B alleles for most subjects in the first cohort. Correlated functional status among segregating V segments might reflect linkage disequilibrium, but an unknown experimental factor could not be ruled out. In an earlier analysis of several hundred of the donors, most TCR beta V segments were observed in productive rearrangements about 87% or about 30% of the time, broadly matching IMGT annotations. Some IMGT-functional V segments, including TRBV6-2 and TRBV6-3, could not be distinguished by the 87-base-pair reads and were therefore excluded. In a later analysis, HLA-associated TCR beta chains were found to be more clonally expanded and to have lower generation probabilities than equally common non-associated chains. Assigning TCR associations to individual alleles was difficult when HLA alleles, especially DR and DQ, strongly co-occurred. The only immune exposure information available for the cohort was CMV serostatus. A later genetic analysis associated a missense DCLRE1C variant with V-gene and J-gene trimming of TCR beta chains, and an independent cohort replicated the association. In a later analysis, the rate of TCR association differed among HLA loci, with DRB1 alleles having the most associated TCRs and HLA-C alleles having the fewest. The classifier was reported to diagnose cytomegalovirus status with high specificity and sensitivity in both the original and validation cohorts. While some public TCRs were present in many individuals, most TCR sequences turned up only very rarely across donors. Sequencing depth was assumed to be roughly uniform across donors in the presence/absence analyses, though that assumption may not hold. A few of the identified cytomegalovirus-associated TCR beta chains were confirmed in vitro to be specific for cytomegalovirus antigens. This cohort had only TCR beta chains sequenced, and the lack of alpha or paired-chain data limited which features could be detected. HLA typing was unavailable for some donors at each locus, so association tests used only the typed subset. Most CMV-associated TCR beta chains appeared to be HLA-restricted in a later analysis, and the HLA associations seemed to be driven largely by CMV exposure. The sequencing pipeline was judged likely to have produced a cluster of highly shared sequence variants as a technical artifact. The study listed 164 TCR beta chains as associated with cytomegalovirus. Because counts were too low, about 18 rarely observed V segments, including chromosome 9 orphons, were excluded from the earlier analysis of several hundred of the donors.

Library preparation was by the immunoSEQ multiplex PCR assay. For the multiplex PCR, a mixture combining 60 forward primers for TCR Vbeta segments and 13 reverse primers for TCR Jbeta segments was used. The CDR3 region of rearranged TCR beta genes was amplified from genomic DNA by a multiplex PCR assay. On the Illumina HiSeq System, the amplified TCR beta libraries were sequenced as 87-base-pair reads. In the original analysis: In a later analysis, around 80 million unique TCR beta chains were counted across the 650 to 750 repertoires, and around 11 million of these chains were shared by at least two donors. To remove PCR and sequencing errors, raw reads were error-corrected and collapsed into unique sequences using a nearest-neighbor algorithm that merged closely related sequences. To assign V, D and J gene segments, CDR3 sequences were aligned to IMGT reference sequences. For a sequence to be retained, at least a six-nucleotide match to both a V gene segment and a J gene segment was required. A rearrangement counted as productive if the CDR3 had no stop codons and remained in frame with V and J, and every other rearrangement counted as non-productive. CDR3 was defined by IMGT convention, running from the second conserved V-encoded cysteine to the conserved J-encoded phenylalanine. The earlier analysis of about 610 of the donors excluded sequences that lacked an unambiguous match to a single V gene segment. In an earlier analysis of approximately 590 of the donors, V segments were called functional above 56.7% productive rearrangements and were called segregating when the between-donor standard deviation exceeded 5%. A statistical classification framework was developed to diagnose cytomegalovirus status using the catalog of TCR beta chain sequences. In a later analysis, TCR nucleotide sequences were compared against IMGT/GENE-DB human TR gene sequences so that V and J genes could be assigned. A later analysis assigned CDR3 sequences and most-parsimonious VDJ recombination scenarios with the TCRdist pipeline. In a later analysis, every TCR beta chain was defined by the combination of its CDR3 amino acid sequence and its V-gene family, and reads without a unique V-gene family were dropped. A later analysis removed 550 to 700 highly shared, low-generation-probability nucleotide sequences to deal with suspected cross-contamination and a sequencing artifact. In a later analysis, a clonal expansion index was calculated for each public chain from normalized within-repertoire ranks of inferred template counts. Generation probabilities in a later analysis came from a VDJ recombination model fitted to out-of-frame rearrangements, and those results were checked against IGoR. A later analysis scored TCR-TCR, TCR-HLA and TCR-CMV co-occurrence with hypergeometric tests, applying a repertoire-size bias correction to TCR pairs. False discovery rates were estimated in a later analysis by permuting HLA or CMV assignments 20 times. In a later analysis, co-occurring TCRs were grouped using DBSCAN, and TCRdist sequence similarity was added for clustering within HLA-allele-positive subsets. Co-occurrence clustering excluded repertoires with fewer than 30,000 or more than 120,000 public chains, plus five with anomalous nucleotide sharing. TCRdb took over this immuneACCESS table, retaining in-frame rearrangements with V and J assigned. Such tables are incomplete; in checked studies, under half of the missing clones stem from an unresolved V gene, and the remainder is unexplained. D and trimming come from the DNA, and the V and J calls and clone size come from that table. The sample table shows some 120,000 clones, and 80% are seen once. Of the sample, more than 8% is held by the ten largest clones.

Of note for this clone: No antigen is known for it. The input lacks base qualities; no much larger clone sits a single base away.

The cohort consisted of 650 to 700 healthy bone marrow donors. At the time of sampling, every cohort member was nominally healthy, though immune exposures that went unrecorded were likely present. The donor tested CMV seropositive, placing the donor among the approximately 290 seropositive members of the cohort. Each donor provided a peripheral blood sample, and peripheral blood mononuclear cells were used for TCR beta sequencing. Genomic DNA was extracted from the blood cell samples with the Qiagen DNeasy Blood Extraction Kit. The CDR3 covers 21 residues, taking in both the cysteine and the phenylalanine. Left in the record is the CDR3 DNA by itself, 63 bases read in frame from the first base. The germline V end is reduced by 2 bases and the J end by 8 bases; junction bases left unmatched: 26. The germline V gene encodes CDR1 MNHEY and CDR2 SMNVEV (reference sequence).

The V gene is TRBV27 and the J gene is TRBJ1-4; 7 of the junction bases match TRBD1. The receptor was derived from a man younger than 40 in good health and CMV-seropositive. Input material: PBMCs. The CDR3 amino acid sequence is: CASSLARLDREGLLGGEKLFF. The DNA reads TGTGCCAGCAGTTTAGCCCGCCTTGACAGGGAAGGACTCCTGGGAGGAGAAAAACTGTTTTTT.